The 25 T cell receptor beta chains given below trace back to one sample, sequenced in a study of CD8 T cells in ankylosing spondylitis. TCRdb analysed the 5' RACE reads with MiXCR anew, one entry per CDR3 protein. The table shows 200,000 to 250,000 distinct CDR3 sequences, with roughly 24% occurring only once. Material for sequencing was blood, either unsorted or a sorted T cell fraction (not recorded which). The receptors stem from a male donor with ankylosing spondylitis or in good health (not recorded which).

This clonotype was recorded at least ten times. The chain couples TRBV12-3 or TRBV12-4 to TRBJ2-5; 12 nucleotides line up with TRBD1. V trimming: 5 bases; J trimming: 6 bases; junction bases outside the gene matches: 7. This CDR3 is built from 15 residues. CDR3 DNA: TGTGCCAGCAGTAGGGGGACAGGGGGCGGTCAGACCCAGTACTTC. Translation: CASSRGTGGGQTQYF.

This rearrangement joins TRBV11-3 to TRBJ2-7; D is tentatively TRBD1 or TRBD2 (5 bases each). This CDR3 has 15 residues. V was shortened by 3 bases and J by 5 bases, with 17 bases between the two germline ends. Per the germline V gene, CDR1 is SGHNT and CDR2 is YENEEA. The CDR3 region is CASSLTGLVGDEQYF. Here the CDR3 DNA reads TGTGCCAGCAGCTTGACGGGGCTGGTCGGGGACGAGCAGTACTTC.

This clonotype came up a few times. The chain links TRBV20-1 to TRBJ2-1; TRBD2 matches 10 bases. Per germline, CDR1 DFQATT and CDR2 SNEGSKA (reference sequence). The CDR3 has 14 residues. J gave up 2 bases and V 6 bases, and 4 bases lay outside the gene matches. The CDR3, as DNA: TGCAGTGCGGAAGGACTAGCGGCCTACAATGAGCAGTTCTTC. Amino acids: CSAEGLAAYNEQFF.

This clonotype showed up many times. The chain is built from TRBV5-1 and TRBJ2-7; D not certain. CDR3 size: 15 residues. Germline loops: CDR1 SGHRS, CDR2 YFSETQ. Trimming stripped 4 bases from V and 3 bases from J, with 17 bases between. CDR3 region: CASSTTPGTHYEQYF. The CDR3 nucleotides are TGCGCCAGCAGCACTACCCCGGGCACCCACTACGAGCAGTACTTC.

This clonotype was counted ten times or more. The chain recombines TRBV6-2 or TRBV6-3 with TRBJ2-1, with D uncertain. This CDR3 is 12 amino acids long. Germline CDR1 is MNHEY and CDR2 is SVGEGT. V gave up 7 bases and J gave up 3 bases, with 7 bases separating them. CDR3 in amino acids: CASTEGYNEQFF. The CDR3 bases are TGTGCCAGCACGGAAGGCTACAATGAGCAGTTCTTC.

This clonotype was recorded at least ten times. V usage is TRBV12-3 or TRBV12-4 and J usage is TRBJ1-4; TRBD1 might be the D (5 bases). The CDR3 spans 16 residues. The V end lost 7 bases, the J end lost 0 bases, and 15 bases lay between the germline ends. CDR3 DNA: TGTGCCAGCACCCTGGGGGGGGTTGCAACTAATGAAAAACTGTTTTTT. Translation: CASTLGGVATNEKLFF.

The chain couples TRBV20-1 to TRBJ2-2; D call uncertain. V lost 3 bases and J lost 2, with 10 bases in between. Germline values: CDR1 DFQATT, CDR2 SNEGSKA (reference sequence). The CDR3 extends over 14 amino acids. The CDR3 reads CSASLGGNTGELFF. The CDR3 region has the DNA TGCAGTGCTAGTTTGGGCGGCAACACCGGGGAGCTGTTTTTT.

V is TRBV27 and J is TRBJ2-1; TRBD2 matches at 14 bases. Germline V CDR1 and CDR2: MNHEY, SMNVEV (reference sequence). The V gene end was trimmed by 1 base and the J gene end by 4 bases; junction bases not matched to a gene: 3. CDR3 size: 17 residues. This CDR3 is CASSLWGTSGSYNEQFF. The CDR3 DNA sequence: TGTGCCAGCAGTTTATGGGGGACTAGCGGGAGTTACAATGAGCAGTTCTTC.

This clonotype was detected ten times or more. The chain is built from TRBV4-2 and TRBJ1-5; 7 bases match TRBD1. This CDR3 is 18 amino acids long. With 0 bases clipped from V and 0 bases from J, the junction kept 8 bases outside the gene matches. The V gene's germline CDR1 is LGHNA and CDR2 YNFKEQ. CDR3 nucleotides: TGTGCCAGCAGCCAAGATGCCGACAGGGCGACTAGCAATCAGCCCCAGCATTTT. It translates to CASSQDADRATSNQPQHF.

The chain carries TRBV6-1 and TRBJ2-3; D uncertain. CDR1 MNHNS and CDR2 SASEGT come from the germline V gene. The CDR3 contains 14 residues. Deletions cut 7 bases from V and 2 bases from J, with 13 bases between. Written as DNA, the CDR3 is TGTGCCAGCAAGATAGGACCAATCACAGATACGCAGTATTTT. Amino acids: CASKIGPITDTQYF.

Many counts were recorded for this clonotype. The genes are TRBV25-1 and TRBJ2-7; D might be TRBD1 (8 bases). Per germline, CDR1 MGHDK and CDR2 SYGVNS. The CDR3 is 15 amino acids. Trimming pared 4 bases from V and 3 bases from J, leaving 16 bases between. The CDR3 loop reads CASSGNRGRVYEQYF. Here the CDR3 DNA reads TGTGCCAGCAGTGGTAACAGGGGGAGGGTCTACGAGCAGTACTTC.

This rearrangement joins TRBV11-2 to TRBJ2-3, with TRBD1 matching 8 bases. V was clipped by 5 bases and J by 1 base; unmatched bases: 8. The CDR3 has 16 amino acids. Germline-derived CDR1 and CDR2 are SGHAT and FQNNGV. CDR3 protein: CASSPRTGPRTDTQYF. The CDR3 DNA is TGTGCCAGCAGCCCCAGGACAGGGCCTCGCACAGATACGCAGTATTTT.

The chain employs TRBV7-8 and TRBJ2-3; 11 bases are shared with TRBD2. CDR1 is SGHVS, CDR2 FQNEAQ, per germline. The CDR3 totals 15 residues. V lost 5 bases, J lost 1 base, and 2 bases stayed unmatched. The CDR3 sequence: CASSLLAGGTDTQYF. CDR3 DNA: TGTGCCAGCAGCCTACTAGCGGGAGGCACAGATACGCAGTATTTT.

This clonotype appeared a single time. This chain links TRBV21-1 with TRBJ1-5. TRBV21-1 is shown as a pseudogene. The CDR3 length is 11 residues. The CDR3 DNA reads as TGTGCCGCTACAGTGTATCAGCCCCAGCATTTT. Its translation is CAATVYQPQHF.

This clonotype occurred many times. This chain joins TRBV20-1 and TRBJ1-6; 8 positions agree with TRBD1. Germline assignment: CDR1 DFQATT and CDR2 SNEGSKA (reference sequence). V trimming: 3 bases; J trimming: 0 bases; junction bases outside the gene matches: 4. CDR3 size: 16 residues. DNA for the CDR3: TGCAGTGCTAGTGGAGGACAGGGCTCCTATAATTCACCCCTCCACTTT. This gives the protein CSASGGQGSYNSPLHF.

This clonotype has ten or more counts. This sequence joins TRBV12-3 or TRBV12-4 and TRBJ1-5, with 12 bases fitting TRBD1. The CDR3 totals 15 residues. Trimming removed 6 bases from V and 9 bases from J; junction bases left unmatched: 9. The chain's CDR3 is CASSPGTGGSGPQHF. The CDR3 nucleotides are TGTGCCAGCAGCCCCGGGACAGGGGGCTCTGGGCCCCAGCATTTT.

This clonotype was found a few times. The gene calls are TRBV29-1 and TRBJ2-3, with D perhaps being TRBD1 or TRBD2 (5 bases each). Per germline, CDR1 SQVTM and CDR2 ANQGSEA. The CDR3 is 12 amino acids. Trimming took 4 bases from V and 6 from J, leaving 11 bases between them. CDR3 region: CSVAPGLDTQYF. Written as DNA, the CDR3 is TGCAGCGTTGCACCGGGGCTTGATACGCAGTATTTT.

This clonotype has at least ten counts. The chain couples TRBV7-2 to TRBJ1-2; 7 positions match TRBD1. The CDR3 is 15 amino acids. Germline V CDR1 and CDR2: SGHTA, FQGNSA. V lost 5 bases and J lost 0; bases outside the gene matches: 6. CDR3 in amino acids: CASSPYRGSNYGYTF. Here the CDR3 DNA reads TGTGCCAGCAGCCCCTACAGGGGATCTAACTATGGCTACACCTTC.

This clonotype was observed many times. The rearrangement joins TRBV29-1 to TRBJ2-1, with 11 nucleotides matching TRBD2. This CDR3 is built from 15 residues. Germline-derived CDR1 and CDR2 are SQVTM and ANQGSEA. After removal of 1 base from V and 6 bases from J, the junction contained 5 bases not matched to a gene. CDR3 nucleotides: TGCAGCGTTGAAGGGTTAGCGGGAGGGCCCAATGAGCAGTTCTTC. It encodes CSVEGLAGGPNEQFF.

This clonotype was found many times. The chain carries TRBV29-1 and TRBJ2-4, with D unclear. Germline V gene lookup returns CDR1 SQVTM and CDR2 ANQGSEA. The CDR3 totals 12 residues. Trimming pared 4 bases from V and 8 bases from J, leaving 12 bases between. The CDR3, as DNA: TGCAGCGTTGTAGGGCCCCTGGACATTCAGTACTTC. Translation gives CSVVGPLDIQYF.

In its sample, this clonotype was seen many times. This chain joins TRBV7-2 and TRBJ1-6; TRBD1 matches 8 bases. Per germline, CDR1 SGHTA and CDR2 FQGNSA. The CDR3 runs 15 residues. Trimming at V came to 4 bases and at J to 10 bases, leaving 9 bases not matched to a gene. The DNA of the CDR3 is TGTGCCAGCAGCTCGGAGGGACAGGCCCTATCACCCCTCCACTTT. Protein sequence: CASSSEGQALSPLHF.

This clonotype has ten or more counts. The chain uses TRBV25-1 and TRBJ2-3, with 9 bases identical to TRBD2. Germline CDR1 and CDR2: MGHDK and SYGVNS. J gave up 6 bases and V 5 bases, and 12 bases lay outside the gene matches. The CDR3 covers 16 residues. The CDR3 nucleotides are TGTGCCAGCAGTAGCCTCGACGGACTAGCGATGGATACGCAGTATTTT. Its protein product is CASSSLDGLAMDTQYF.

V and J are TRBV29-1 and TRBJ1-1, with TRBD1 matching over 10 bases. This CDR3 is built from 13 residues. The V gene end was trimmed by 7 bases and the J gene end by 5 bases; junction bases not matched to a gene: 7. Per the germline V gene, CDR1 is SQVTM and CDR2 is ANQGSEA. CDR3: CSATGQGRTEAFF. In DNA form, the CDR3 reads TGCAGCGCCACGGGACAGGGGAGGACTGAAGCTTTCTTT.

This clonotype has ten or more counts. The chain uses TRBV6-1 and TRBJ2-7; 7 bases are shared with TRBD2. The ends lost 2 bases at V and 2 bases at J; junction bases unmatched: 6. The CDR3 is made up of 15 amino acids. CDR1 is MNHNS and CDR2 is SASEGT in the germline V gene. The CDR3 coding sequence is TGTGCCAGCAGTGAACTGCCCGGACTAGCCTACGAGCAGTACTTC. It yields the protein CASSELPGLAYEQYF.

This clonotype was seen many times. This CDR3 reads CASSLKLQANVLTF. The CDR3 DNA is TGTGCCAGCAGCTTAAAACTGCAGGCCAACGTCCTGACTTTC. This chain joins TRBV7-8 and TRBJ2-6; D is unclear. The CDR3 sequence is 14 residues long. Germline lookup yields CDR1 SGHVS and CDR2 FQNEAQ. Between the trimmed V and J ends, which lost 2 bases and 6 bases, there was a span of 8 bases. Based on the CDR3 plus reference TRBV7-8 and TRBJ2-6, the full variable domain is GAGVSQSPRYKVAKRGQDVALRCDPISGHVSLFWYQQALGQGPEFLTYFQNEAQLDKSGLPSDRFFAERPEGSVSTLKIQRTQQEDSAVYLCASSLKLQANVLTFGAGSRLTVL.